This TCR beta chain was sequenced during a study of cytomegalovirus exposure and HLA in healthy donors (dated by TCRdb to the late 2010s). With respect to the entire study: A later analysis indicated that the 100 to 150 validation repertoires were generated on the platform also employed for the 700 or so repertoires of the first cohort. Along with the approximately 650-subject first cohort, a separate validation cohort of over a hundred different subjects was used. The study aimed to test whether signatures of past pathogen exposure could be identified by cataloging public T cell receptors. The study combined high-throughput TCR immunosequencing, statistical association of individual TCRs with disease status, and machine learning to predict cytomegalovirus infection status. What the authors observed across the whole study: A later analysis found that TCRs clustered in the first cohort also tended to co-occur in the 120 validation repertoires, with 94% of cluster scores above 0. The validation cohort had no HLA typing available for a later analysis, so co-occurrence within that cohort was assessed over all 130 or so repertoires. Across donors, most TCR sequences were observed very rarely, whereas some public TCRs were present in many individuals. It was suggested by the authors that the approach could potentially be generalized to other disease states and immunological phenotypes. In the study, 164 TCR beta chains were listed as associated with cytomegalovirus. A few of the identified cytomegalovirus-associated TCR beta chains were confirmed in vitro to be specific for cytomegalovirus antigens. The classifier was reported to diagnose cytomegalovirus status with high specificity and sensitivity in both the original cohort and the validation cohort.

The donors were included in the validation cohort of 130 or so subjects, a group kept apart from the roughly 670-subject first cohort. Points on this clone: Its antigen remains unidentified. No base quality information exists; no much larger clone differs at one position.

The junction shows trimming of 4 bases on V and 3 bases on J, plus 13 bases between the germline ends. CDR1 and CDR2, looked up from the germline V gene, are MGHDK and SYGVNS. CDR3 length: 15 amino acids, cysteine to phenylalanine. Here the CDR3 DNA is all that survives: 45 bases in frame from base 1. The method behind the library was the immunoSEQ multiplex PCR assay. The authors' analysis ran thus. A statistical classification framework was built for diagnosing cytomegalovirus status from the catalog of TCR beta chain sequences. The clones in this table, taken by TCRdb from immuneACCESS, are in-frame only. Not every clone is retained; where verified, under half of the shortfall comes from an unresolved V gene, and the cause of the rest is unknown. V, J and clone size are those of that table, while D and trimming were read from the DNA. In all, the sample holds roughly 150,000 clones, and 80% to 90% of those were seen once. The top ten constitute 2% to 2.5% of the sample.

The rearrangement combines TRBV25-1 with TRBJ2-1, with no D gene named confidently. Material: PBMCs. This sequence was found in a woman aged 18-35 years in good health and CMV-seronegative. DNA sequence: TGTGCCAGCAGTGCACGACTCTTCTTCTACAATGAGCAGTTCTTC. This yields the protein CASSARLFFYNEQFF. Reference TRBV25-1 and TRBJ2-1 proteins supply the regions before and after the CDR3; the full variable domain is: EADIYQTPRYLVIGTGKKITLECSQTMGHDKMYWYQQDPGMELHLIHYSYGVNSTEKGDLSSESTVSRIRTEHFPLTLESARPSHTSQYLCASSARLFFYNEQFFGPGTRLTVL.